The rows below give T cell receptor beta chains drawn from one sample of a study of CD8+ T cells in alopecia areata. Using immunoSEQ multiplex PCR, the repertoire was profiled, and TCRdb retains in-frame clones only, with some absent. This table has approximately 180,000 clones, more than 50% appearing once. The source was CD4+ T cells sorted from blood, collected at week 24, from a patient treated with tofacitinib. The receptors stem from a human donor with alopecia areata. CDR3s leave out the opening cysteine and the closing phenylalanine or tryptophan. Fields, in order: V gene, CDR3 length, CDR3 protein.

v_gene: TRBV29-1
len: 12
CDR3aa: SVETGRGFTEAF

v_gene: TRBV6-5
len: 11
CDR3aa: ASSPSARTEAF

v_gene: TRBV29-1
len: 8
CDR3aa: SAGDYGYT

v_gene: TRBV6-1
len: 12
CDR3aa: ASSEGAGAYEQY

v_gene: TRBV21-1
len: 9
CDR3aa: ASSIFGTQY

v_gene: TRBV5-1
len: 12
CDR3aa: ASQHGQGPHEQY

v_gene: TRBV9
len: 13
CDR3aa: ASSKGTGTGNEQF

v_gene: TRBV15
len: 14
CDR3aa: ATSRDGGGQYNEQF

v_gene: TRBV29-1
len: 11
CDR3aa: SAGTLNTGELF

v_gene: TRBV4-3
len: 13
CDR3aa: ASSPTSPTYNEQF

v_gene: TRBV27
len: 12
CDR3aa: ASRRPDSLSGYT

v_gene: TRBV4-3
len: 15
CDR3aa: ASSQISGGGSYNEQF

v_gene: TRBV29-1
len: 11
CDR3aa: SVYRVLSTEAF

v_gene: TRBV5-6
len: 14
CDR3aa: ASSLRRLAGSYEQY

v_gene: TRBV5-1
len: 15
CDR3aa: ASSLAPTGASSYEQY

v_gene: TRBV29-1
len: 9
CDR3aa: SVELQQGAF

v_gene: TRBV7-3
len: 12
CDR3aa: ASSPQSSTDTQY

v_gene: TRBV5-1
len: 12
CDR3aa: ASSHGLLSYEQY

v_gene: TRBV5-1
len: 11
CDR3aa: ASSQDSFYGYT

v_gene: TRBV7-2
len: 14
CDR3aa: ASSAGPGHVSYEQY

v_gene: TRBV19
len: 13
CDR3aa: ASSHGQRPANVLT

v_gene: TRBV30
len: 14
CDR3aa: AWSVPGDIYTGELF

v_gene: TRBV27
len: 13
CDR3aa: ASSLGVSAGTEAF

v_gene: TRBV11-2
len: 14
CDR3aa: ASSWGRTTNEETQY

v_gene: TRBV5-6
len: 14
CDR3aa: ASSGSVVGSHYGYT

v_gene: TRBV30
len: 10
CDR3aa: ASLTVSYEQY

v_gene: TRBV29-1
len: 10
CDR3aa: SVSESQETQY

v_gene: TRBV7-2
len: 12
CDR3aa: ASRGRTITDTQY

v_gene: TRBV4-3
len: 14
CDR3aa: ASSHQRGQNTGELF

v_gene: TRBV7-2
len: 12
CDR3aa: ASSPQTGRGEQY

v_gene: TRBV29-1
len: 13
CDR3aa: SVDSSQGTSYGYT

v_gene: TRBV29-1
len: 11
CDR3aa: SVEFSADTGAF

v_gene: TRBV29-1
len: 9
CDR3aa: SVGGGDEQY

v_gene: TRBV6-5
len: 12
CDR3aa: ASSGWGSKETQY

v_gene: TRBV4-3
len: 9
CDR3aa: ASSRGSRLF

v_gene: TRBV25-1
len: 12
CDR3aa: ATSRDGSSYEQY

v_gene: TRBV5-6
len: 12
CDR3aa: ASSLVLVQETQY

v_gene: TRBV14
len: 13
CDR3aa: ASSRMGQGDYGYT

v_gene: TRBV2
len: 13
CDR3aa: ASKLAGGLRNEQF

v_gene: TRBV29-1
len: 10
CDR3aa: SALGGGETQY

v_gene: TRBV7-3
len: 13
CDR3aa: ASSSSLAGLDTQY

v_gene: TRBV7-6
len: 13
CDR3aa: ASSLIVREWDTQY

v_gene: TRBV30
len: 12
CDR3aa: AWRKQDSSTEAF

v_gene: TRBV30
len: 11
CDR3aa: AWSVPGIYGYT

v_gene: TRBV4-1
len: 12
CDR3aa: ASSLQPGNTEAF

v_gene: TRBV11-2
len: 13
CDR3aa: ASSPRGRGPNEQF

v_gene: TRBV7-2
len: 11
CDR3aa: ASSFTGGEKLF

v_gene: TRBV5-1
len: 12
CDR3aa: ASSLDSKQETQY

v_gene: TRBV7-6
len: 13
CDR3aa: ASSARPYYTGELF

v_gene: TRBV5-1
len: 10
CDR3aa: ASSTNTGELF

v_gene: TRBV5-1
len: 12
CDR3aa: ASSTDRGSGEQY

v_gene: TRBV30
len: 11
CDR3aa: AWSVPLRVAAF

v_gene: TRBV30
len: 10
CDR3aa: AWSVRQNEQY

v_gene: TRBV5-1
len: 13
CDR3aa: ASSLAGGLLETQY

v_gene: TRBV4-1
len: 12
CDR3aa: ASSRGGVFEKLF